The clone carrying this T cell receptor beta chain was found once. There are 15 residues in the CDR3. Germline V gene lookup returns CDR1 MNHNY and CDR2 SVGAGI (reference sequence). V dropped 5 bases and J dropped 2 bases, with 13 bases sitting between them. The source of the sample is a study of blood T cell repertoires in COVID-19. The wider study: Whether acute or convalescent, the COVID-19 samples came from the United States, Italy and Spain. The cDNA or gDNA used as material had been derived from T cells, B-cell-depleted T cells, or PBMCs.

Followed longitudinally, the Seattle patients had been enrolled during active infection. In the original processing: Reference gene primer amplification yielded estimated nucleated cell counts. TCRdb keeps only in-frame clones here, not all; method: immunoSEQ multiplex PCR. V, J and clone size are taken as reported in that table, and D and trimming were inferred from the DNA itself. The table shows 250,000 to 300,000 clones, with 75% to 90% occurring only once. The chain links TRBV6-6 to TRBJ1-3; TRBD1 is a possible D gene (6 bases). This clonotype was obtained from an older woman with COVID-19, enrolled during active disease. The sequenced sample was peripheral blood. The CDR3 coding sequence is TGTGCCAGCAGTATCACAGGGTTGCCTGGAAACACCATATATTTT. Encoded protein: CASSITGLPGNTIYF.